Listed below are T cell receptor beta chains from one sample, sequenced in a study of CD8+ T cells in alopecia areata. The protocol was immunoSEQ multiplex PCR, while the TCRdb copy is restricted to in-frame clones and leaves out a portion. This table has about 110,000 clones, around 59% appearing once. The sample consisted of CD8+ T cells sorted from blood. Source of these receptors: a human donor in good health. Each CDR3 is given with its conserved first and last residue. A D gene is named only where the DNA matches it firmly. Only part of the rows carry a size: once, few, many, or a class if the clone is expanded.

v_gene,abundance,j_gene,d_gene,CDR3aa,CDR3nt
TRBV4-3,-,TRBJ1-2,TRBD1,CASSQDRDSYGYTF,TGCGCCAGCAGCCAAGATAGGGACAGCTATGGCTACACCTTC
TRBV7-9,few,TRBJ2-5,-,CANNRLALQETQYF,TGTGCCAACAACCGGCTAGCTCTACAAGAGACCCAGTACTTC
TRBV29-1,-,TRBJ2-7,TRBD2,CSVEDRLAGVPYEQYF,TGCAGCGTTGAAGATCGACTAGCGGGGGTACCCTACGAGCAGTACTTC
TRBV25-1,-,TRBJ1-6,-,CASSDWGVGSPLHF,TGTGCCAGCAGTGACTGGGGGGTGGGTTCACCCCTCCACTTT
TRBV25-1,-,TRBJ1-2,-,CASTPGTSDYGYTF,TGTGCCAGCACCCCCGGGACTTCTGACTATGGCTACACCTTC
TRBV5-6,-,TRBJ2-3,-,CASSSLPGSTDTQYF,TGTGCCAGCAGCTCACTTCCGGGAAGCACAGATACGCAGTATTTT
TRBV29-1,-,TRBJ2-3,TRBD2,CSVELASGGASTDTQYF,TGCAGCGTTGAGCTGGCTAGCGGGGGGGCTAGCACAGATACGCAGTATTTT
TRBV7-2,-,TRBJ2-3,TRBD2,CASSQDLAGGPTDTQYF,TGTGCCAGCAGCCAAGACTTGGCGGGGGGGCCGACAGATACGCAGTATTTT
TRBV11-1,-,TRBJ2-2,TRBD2,CASSRVSGVPGELFF,TGTGCCAGCAGCCGAGTTAGCGGGGTACCCGGGGAGCTGTTTTTT
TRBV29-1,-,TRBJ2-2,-,CSAVRSGGGELFF,TGCAGCGCCGTCCGTTCAGGCGGCGGGGAGCTGTTTTTT
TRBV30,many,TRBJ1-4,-,CAWTPSTNEKLFF,TGTGCCTGGACGCCGTCAACTAATGAAAAACTGTTTTTT
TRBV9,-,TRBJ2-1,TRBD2,CASSVASGGANEQFF,TGTGCCAGCAGCGTAGCCAGCGGGGGGGCCAATGAGCAGTTCTTC